This record looks at one T cell receptor beta chain sequence and its context. The sample originates from a study of cytotoxic CD8 clonotypes in ibrutinib-treated CLL. Germline CDR1 is SGHDN and CDR2 is FVKESK. The CDR3 sequence is 14 residues long. V was cut by 1 base and J by 3 bases, with 10 bases left in between. Generated by immunoSEQ multiplex PCR, the TCRdb table keeps only in-frame clones and is missing some. Of around 330,000 clones listed, under 70% are singletons. The clonotype was recovered from a human donor with chronic lymphocytic leukemia. Sequencing was performed on PBMCs, taken after 36 months of ibrutinib treatment. The chain carries TRBV14 and TRBJ2-7; D is undetermined. As DNA, the CDR3 is TGTGCCAGCAGCCAAGCTAACTCGTTCTACGAGCAGTACTTC. Residues: CASSQANSFYEQYF.